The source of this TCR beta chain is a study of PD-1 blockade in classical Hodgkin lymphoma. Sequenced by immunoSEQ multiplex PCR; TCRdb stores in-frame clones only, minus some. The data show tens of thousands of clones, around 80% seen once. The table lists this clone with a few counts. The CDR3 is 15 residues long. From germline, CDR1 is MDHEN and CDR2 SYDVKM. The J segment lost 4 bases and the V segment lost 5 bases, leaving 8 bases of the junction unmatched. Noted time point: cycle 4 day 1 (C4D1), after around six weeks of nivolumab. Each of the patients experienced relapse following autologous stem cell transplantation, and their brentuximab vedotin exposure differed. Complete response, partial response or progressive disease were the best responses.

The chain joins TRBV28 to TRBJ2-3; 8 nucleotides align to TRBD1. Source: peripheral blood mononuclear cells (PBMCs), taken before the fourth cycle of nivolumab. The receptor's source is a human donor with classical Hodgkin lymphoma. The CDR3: CASSPTGGPADTQYF. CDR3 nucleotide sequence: TGTGCCAGCAGTCCCACAGGGGGTCCGGCAGATACGCAGTATTTT.